Each of the 31 T cell receptor beta chains below was sequenced from the same sample in a study of CDR3 diversity in severe acne. From the PCR reads, TCRdb called clonotypes with MiXCR, one entry per CDR3 protein. Altogether around 91,000 distinct CDR3 sequences are present, around 49% being singletons, with the ten largest covering roughly 13%. Sequencing was carried out using blood. The receptors shown here come from a male donor in good health, without acne.

This clonotype is deemed medium-sized. This rearrangement joins TRBV29-1 to TRBJ2-7; 8 positions match TRBD1. The V gene's germline CDR1 is SQVTM and CDR2 ANQGSEA. V shed 4 bases and J 1 base; nucleotides not matched to a gene: 6. The length of the CDR3 is 14 residues. The DNA of the CDR3 is TGCAGCGTTGCGGACAGGGTACCTTCCTACGAGCAGTACTTC. Encoded protein: CSVADRVPSYEQYF.

The chain couples TRBV19 to TRBJ1-1, with D tentatively TRBD1 (5 bases). The V gene lost 5 bases and the J gene lost 8 bases, with 15 bases spanning the gap. Germline CDR1 LNHDA, CDR2 SQIVND (reference sequence). This CDR3 region has 13 residues. The CDR3 nucleotides read TGTGCCAGTAGTTGGGGTGGTGGGGCCGAAGCTTTCTTT. As protein: CASSWGGGAEAFF.

This clonotype has ten or more counts. The chain uses TRBV2 and TRBJ1-2; weak D call: TRBD1 (6 bases). V shed 1 base and J shed 8 bases, with 14 bases lying between them. The CDR3 has 14 residues. Germline V CDR1 and CDR2: SNHLY, FYNNEI. The CDR3 DNA sequence: TGTGCCAGCAGTGAAGATCAGGGGAGGCTGGGCTACACCTTC. Its translation is CASSEDQGRLGYTF.

This clonotype is medium-sized in the sample. The rearrangement links TRBV15 to TRBJ1-2; no reliable D call. The ends were cut back, 0 bases at V and 0 bases at J, with 8 bases in the middle. Germline loops: CDR1 LNHNV, CDR2 YYDKDF (reference sequence). This CDR3 has 15 amino acids. CDR3 amino acids: CATSREVQPNYGYTF. CDR3 nucleotides: TGTGCCACCAGCAGAGAGGTTCAGCCTAACTATGGCTACACCTTC. Together with reference TRBV15 and TRBJ1-2, the CDR3 gives the full variable domain: DAMVIQNPRYQVTQFGKPVTLSCSQTLNHNVMYWYQQKSSQAPKLLFHYYDKDFNNEADTPDNFQSRRPNTSFCFLDIRSPGLGDTAMYLCATSREVQPNYGYTFGSGTRLTVV.

This clonotype appeared many times. CDR3 sequence: CASSHRDRGTGELFF. CDR3 DNA: TGTGCCAGCAGCCATCGGGACAGGGGAACCGGGGAGCTGTTTTTT. This chain connects TRBV3-1 to TRBJ2-2, with 10 bases aligning to TRBD1. CDR3 size: 15 residues. Germline V gives CDR1 LGHDT, CDR2 YNNKEL (reference sequence). V shed 3 bases, J shed 5 bases, and the junction held 3 bases outside the gene matches.

In its sample, this clonotype was seen many times. The rearrangement uses TRBV5-6 and TRBJ2-1; D could derive from TRBD1 or TRBD2 (7 bases each). V lost 6 bases to trimming and J lost 0 bases, with 13 bases between them. This CDR3 region has 15 residues. CDR1 is SGHDT, CDR2 YYEEEE, per germline. As DNA, the CDR3 is TGTGCCAGCAAAGAGCGGGACAGCTCCTACAATGAGCAGTTCTTC. Amino acid sequence: CASKERDSSYNEQFF.

This clonotype was counted only a few times. This rearrangement joins TRBV10-3 to TRBJ1-5; 8 nucleotides line up with TRBD1. CDR1 is ENHRY and CDR2 is SYGVKD in the germline V gene. This CDR3 is 16 amino acids long. The V gene end was trimmed by 0 bases and the J gene end by 6 bases; junction bases not matched to a gene: 7. The CDR3 here is CAISESGQGSGQPQHF. CDR3 nucleotides: TGTGCCATCAGTGAGTCAGGACAGGGATCAGGTCAGCCCCAGCATTTT.

This clonotype was counted many times. This chain uses TRBV25-1 with TRBJ1-5; 8 bases line up with TRBD1. Germline assignment: CDR1 MGHDK and CDR2 SYGVNS. The CDR3 runs to 15 residues. J gave up 0 bases and V 4 bases, and 2 bases lay outside the gene matches. The CDR3: CASSGQGASNQPQHF. Written as DNA, the CDR3 is TGTGCCAGCAGTGGTCAGGGGGCTAGCAATCAGCCCCAGCATTTT.

As for this clonotype: A much more abundant neighbour one base away suggests this may be a read error. The V call is TRBV9, the J call TRBJ2-3, with 9 bases lining up with TRBD2. CDR3 length: 18 amino acids. The junction had 14 bases not matched to a gene; V was cut back by 2 bases and J by 4 bases. Germline V lookup: CDR1 SGDLS, CDR2 YYNGEE. CDR3 nucleotide sequence: TGTGCCAGCAGCGTGGGAAATAGCGGGGGAATTAGCGCAGATACGCAGTATTTT. Encoded protein: CASSVGNSGGISADTQYF.

The count of this clonotype is one. V is TRBV5-4 and J is TRBJ2-3; 12 bases line up with TRBD2. There are 15 residues in the CDR3. Germline V gene sequence: CDR1 SGHNT, CDR2 YYREEE (reference sequence). V was clipped by 5 bases and J by 11 bases; unmatched bases: 12. The CDR3 spells CASRPTSGGMNEQYF. CDR3 in DNA: TGTGCCAGCAGACCGACTAGCGGGGGAATGAATGAGCAGTATTTT.

This chain uses TRBV25-1 with TRBJ2-5; the D call may be TRBD1 or TRBD2 (5 bases each). The CDR3 consists of 15 residues. Germline lookup yields CDR1 MGHDK and CDR2 SYGVNS. V was pared by 7 bases and J by 5 bases, with 20 bases between. CDR3 sequence (DNA): TGTGCCAGCACCTCCGGGACCCCTAGGTGGGAGACCCAGTACTTC. Translation: CASTSGTPRWETQYF.

The chain has TRBV20-1 and TRBJ2-7, with D perhaps matching TRBD1 or TRBD2 (6 bases each). Germline V gene lookup returns CDR1 DFQATT and CDR2 SNEGSKA (reference sequence). Between the trimmed V and J ends, which lost 6 bases and 2 bases, there was a span of 14 bases. The CDR3 totals 13 residues. The CDR3 here is CSATNGGAYEQYF. CDR3 bases: TGCAGTGCCACTAACGGGGGCGCCTACGAGCAGTACTTC.

The count of this clonotype is one. V usage is TRBV7-9 and J usage is TRBJ2-1; no clear D gene. Trimming cost V 6 bases and J 15 bases, with 18 bases left between them. Germline lookup yields CDR1 SEHNR and CDR2 FQNEAQ (reference sequence). The CDR3 sequence is 12 residues long. The CDR3 DNA reads TGTGCCAGCAGTGAGATAGGGATGGAAGTGTTCTTC. Its translation: CASSEIGMEVFF. Based on the CDR3 plus reference TRBV7-9 and TRBJ2-1, the full variable domain is DTGVSQNPRHKITKRGQNVTFRCDPISEHNRLYWYRQTLGQGPEFLTYFQNEAQLEKSRLLSDRFSAERPKGSFSTLEIQRTEQGDSAMYLCASSEIGMEVFFGPGTRLTVL.

In this sample, this clonotype turned up many times. The chain links TRBV6-5 to TRBJ1-1; a weak D match, TRBD1 (6 bases). This CDR3 is 15 amino acids long. The germline gives CDR1 MNHEY, CDR2 SVGAGI. Between the trimmed V and J ends, which lost 7 bases and 6 bases, there was a span of 21 bases. The CDR3 DNA reads TGTGCCAGCACCAAAAACAGGGCCGCTGTGGCTGAAGCTTTCTTT. Protein sequence: CASTKNRAAVAEAFF.

This clonotype came up many times. The V call is TRBV5-1, the J call TRBJ1-5; 7 nucleotides line up with TRBD1. J was trimmed by 7 bases and V by 3 bases; bases with no gene match: 7. Germline-derived CDR1 and CDR2 are SGHRS and YFSETQ. This CDR3 has 14 residues. Here the CDR3 DNA reads TGCGCCAGCAGCTCGACAGGGTTCAGGCAGCCCCAGCATTTT. Its protein is CASSSTGFRQPQHF.

The table lists this clonotype with a count of one. The chain combines TRBV9 with TRBJ2-7; the D gene is possibly TRBD1 (8 bases). The germline V and J ends were trimmed by 3 bases and 0 bases, with 13 bases remaining between them. The CDR3 contains 15 residues. Germline values: CDR1 SGDLS, CDR2 YYNGEE. In DNA, the CDR3 is TGTGCCAGCAGCGCGGGGGGACAGGCCTCCTACGAGCAGTACTTC. Residues: CASSAGGQASYEQYF.

The sample holds many counts of this clonotype. This chain joins TRBV4-1 and TRBJ2-7; tentative D call: TRBD2 (5 bases). The length of the CDR3 is 14 residues. The V gene's germline CDR1 is MGHRA and CDR2 YSYEKL. Trimming cost V 1 base and J 1 base, with 8 bases left between them. The CDR3 DNA sequence: TGCGCCAGCAGCCAAGCTAGCATTTCCTACGAGCAGTACTTC. Amino acid sequence: CASSQASISYEQYF.

Regarding this clonotype: A much larger clone sits a single nucleotide away, making a read error possible. The CDR3 DNA sequence: TGTGCCAGCAGTTACTCCCCGAAGCCTACCGGGGAGCTGTTTTTT. Its translation: CASSYSPKPTGELFF. The chain carries TRBV6-6 and TRBJ2-2; D unclear. CDR3 length: 15 amino acids. Trimming shortened V by 0 bases and J by 5 bases, and 10 bases separated the two germline ends. Germline CDR1 is MNHNY and CDR2 is SVGAGI (reference sequence).

J is TRBJ2-7 and V is TRBV20-1; 8 bases align to TRBD1. CDR1 and CDR2 (germline): DFQATT, SNEGSKA (reference sequence). V trimming: 3 bases; J trimming: 0 bases; junction bases outside the gene matches: 7. This CDR3 comprises 15 residues. The CDR3 DNA follows: TGCAGTGCTAGCCCCATGGACAGGGACTCCTACGAGCAGTACTTC. This codes for CSASPMDRDSYEQYF.

This clonotype came up many times. This sequence joins TRBV9 and TRBJ1-1; TRBD1 might be the D (5 bases). The CDR3 runs to 18 residues. V gave up 3 bases and J gave up 0 bases, with 21 bases separating them. Germline CDR1 reads SGDLS; CDR2 reads YYNGEE. As DNA, the CDR3 is TGTGCCAGCAGCGAAGACAGCGGGCTCCCACCAATGAACACTGAAGCTTTCTTT. Protein product: CASSEDSGLPPMNTEAFF.

This chain joins TRBV10-3 and TRBJ1-1, with a weak D call TRBD1 (5 bases). The CDR3 has 15 residues. V was clipped by 2 bases and J by 0 bases, with 10 bases between them. CDR1 is ENHRY, CDR2 SYGVKD, per germline. The CDR3 region is CAISEPTGLNTEAFF. As DNA, the CDR3 is TGTGCCATCAGTGAGCCCACGGGGCTGAACACTGAAGCTTTCTTT.

The V gene is TRBV10-3, the J gene TRBJ1-1, with D maybe TRBD1 (6 bases). CDR1 is ENHRY and CDR2 is SYGVKD in the germline V gene. This CDR3 contains 14 residues. V lost 2 bases and J 5 bases, leaving 12 bases between the germline ends. CDR3 in DNA: TGTGCCATCAGTGAGAGGGGGGCAGGAACTGAAGCTTTCTTT. The encoded protein is CAISERGAGTEAFF.

This clonotype was seen once. The V and J genes are TRBV12-3 or TRBV12-4 and TRBJ2-1; 12 nucleotides align to TRBD1. CDR3 size: 15 residues. The trim removed 7 bases at V and 7 bases at J, leaving 8 bases unmatched. This chain's CDR3 is CASTLGQGAWNEQFF. As DNA, the CDR3 is TGTGCCAGCACCCTGGGACAGGGGGCGTGGAATGAGCAGTTCTTC.

Comments on this clonotype: One end of the junction does not line up with germline, which may come from a read error. The V and J genes are TRBV5-1 and TRBJ2-2; D perhaps matches TRBD2 (6 bases). The CDR3 totals 14 residues. In germline, CDR1 is SGHRS, CDR2 YFSETQ. This CDR3 reads CASSLAAGTGELFF. The CDR3 DNA reads as TGTGCCAGCAGCTTAGCGGCGGGAACCGGGGAGCTGTTTTTT.

The chain has TRBV6-9 and TRBJ1-5; TRBD1 aligns across 7 bases. Germline V gene sequence: CDR1 MNHGY, CDR2 SVAAGI. V was clipped by 8 bases and J by 0 bases; unmatched bases: 7. The CDR3 has 15 amino acids. CDR3 region: CASRDRANSNQPQHF. The CDR3 region has the DNA TGTGCCAGCCGCGACAGGGCGAATAGCAATCAGCCCCAGCATTTT.

V is TRBV20-1 and J is TRBJ2-5; 9 positions agree with TRBD1. CDR1 and CDR2 (germline): DFQATT, SNEGSKA (reference sequence). This CDR3 contains 14 residues. Losses at the gene ends were 3 bases for V and 4 bases for J; bases not matched to a gene: 6. CDR3 nucleotide sequence: TGCAGTGCTAGCAGACAGGGGGACGGAGAGACCCAGTACTTC. Residues: CSASRQGDGETQYF.

This clonotype appeared many times. The rearrangement joins TRBV12-3 or TRBV12-4 to TRBJ1-1; a weak D match, TRBD1 (5 bases). V dropped 6 bases and J dropped 5 bases, with 10 bases sitting between them. The CDR3 runs to 12 residues. The CDR3 DNA is TGTGCCAGCAGCCGGGGGGGGACTGAAGCTTTCTTT. This sequence encodes CASSRGGTEAFF.

This clonotype was detected only a few times. J is TRBJ2-7 and V is TRBV5-1; D is perhaps TRBD1 or TRBD2 (5 bases each). The germline V gene has CDR1 SGHRS and CDR2 YFSETQ. Trimming shortened V by 0 bases and J by 5 bases, and 9 bases separated the two germline ends. This CDR3 region has 13 residues. The CDR3 DNA reads as TGCGCCAGCAGCTTGGTTAGGGACCACGAGCAGTACTTC. It specifies CASSLVRDHEQYF.

The sample holds many counts of this clonotype. V is TRBV11-1 and J is TRBJ2-3; 10 positions match TRBD2. Germline V lookup: CDR1 SGHAT, CDR2 FQDESV (reference sequence). The CDR3 has 15 amino acids. Losses at the gene ends were 6 bases for V and 0 bases for J; bases not matched to a gene: 3. The CDR3 sequence: CASSTSGESTDTQYF. CDR3 in DNA: TGTGCCAGCAGTACTAGCGGGGAGAGCACAGATACGCAGTATTTT.

This clonotype has a handful of counts. This chain connects TRBV7-6 to TRBJ2-7, with 9 bases identical to TRBD1. The germline CDR1 and CDR2 sequences are SGHVS and FNYEAQ. With V trimmed by 5 bases and J by 6 bases, 14 bases remained unmatched. There are 16 residues in the CDR3. This CDR3 is CASSARPGQGVVEQYF. CDR3 sequence (DNA): TGTGCCAGCAGCGCCCGCCCGGGACAGGGAGTTGTCGAGCAGTACTTC. Full variable domain (remainder filled in from reference TRBV7-6 and TRBJ2-7): GAGVSQSPRYKVTKRGQDVALRCDPISGHVSLYWYRQALGQGPEFLTYFNYEAQQDKSGLPNDRFSAERPEGSISTLTIQRTEQRDSAMYRCASSARPGQGVVEQYFGPGTRLTVT.

The chain has TRBV9 and TRBJ2-5; D is perhaps TRBD1 (5 bases). This CDR3 region has 15 residues. V was trimmed by 2 bases and J by 1 base, leaving 12 bases between them. Germline CDR1 is SGDLS and CDR2 is YYNGEE. The CDR3 region is CASSVLKGPQETQYF. Here the CDR3 DNA reads TGTGCCAGCAGCGTGTTGAAGGGGCCCCAAGAGACCCAGTACTTC.